The sequence of this TCR beta chain was determined in a study of T-cell memory formation after mild COVID-19. Study-level findings and limits: Day 15 to 85 contracting clones showed balanced CD4/CD8; later expanders leaned CD4+.

TCRdb re-called the 5' RACE reads through MiXCR, storing one row per CDR3 protein. The table records 400,000 to 500,000 distinct CDR3 sequences, roughly 20% of them present only once. For this clonotype: Its antigen is still unknown.

There are 16 residues in the CDR3. V shed 1 base and J 4 bases; nucleotides not matched to a gene: 11. Germline CDR1 is DFQATT and CDR2 is SNEGSKA (reference sequence). The clonotype was recovered from an adult woman who had mild COVID-19 (a few samples of this study predate the infection). Cell type and time point are not known. The V call is TRBV20-1, the J call TRBJ2-3; 7 bases align to TRBD2. The sample taken for sequencing was PBMCs or a T cell subset sorted from them (not recorded which). DNA of the CDR3: TGCAGTGCTAGAGTGTTGACGGGAGGTGGGCCAGATACGCAGTATTTT. Amino acids: CSARVLTGGGPDTQYF.